Reported below is one TCR beta chain. What it recognizes is unknown. The germline V gene has CDR1 MGHRA and CDR2 YSYEKL. This CDR3 region has 18 residues. Trimming stripped 2 bases from V and 7 bases from J, with 23 bases between. The entry originates in a study of cytomegalovirus exposure and HLA in healthy donors. Here immunoSEQ multiplex PCR was the method, and the copy in TCRdb shows in-frame clones only, minus some. The sample yields 150,000 to 200,000 clones, 85% to 90% seen once. Whole-study findings and limits: The study recorded 164 TCR beta chains that were cytomegalovirus-associated. Through in vitro validation, a few CMV-associated chains were shown to be specific for CMV antigens. It was reported that the classifier diagnosed cytomegalovirus status with high specificity and sensitivity in both the original and validation cohorts. Despite most TCR sequences being rare, some public TCRs occurred in many donors.

Sample: PBMCs. The V and J genes are TRBV4-1 and TRBJ1-4; D unclear. The TCR sequence derives from a young man in good health and CMV-seronegative. The CDR3 DNA sequence: TGCGCCAGCAGCCAATCGAAAGGCCAGTTCCGGCGGGGTGAAAAACTGTTTTTT. Translated, it gives CASSQSKGQFRRGEKLFF.